This TCR beta chain comes out of a study of T cell responses to AZD1222 COVID-19 vaccine. Study observations and caveats: The study reported that nearly half of spike-specific TCRs target unmutated variant regions. White British donors predominated, females outnumbered males, and clonal diversity was possibly underestimated. Dominant CD4 TCR responses targeted spike regions 160-218 and 743-854.

Comments on this clone: Its antigen remains unidentified.

The CDR3 has 14 residues. Trimming removed 1 base from V and 5 bases from J, with 14 bases in between. Germline-derived CDR1 and CDR2 are SQVTM and ANQGSEA. Clones were read by immunoSEQ multiplex PCR, and TCRdb kept only the in-frame ones, dropping some. The sample has over 110,000 clones, about 90% seen once. Pooling of second doses given at about 4 or about 12 weeks was done. The chain carries TRBV29-1 and TRBJ2-5, with a weak D call TRBD1 (5 bases). The receptor was isolated from an adult who received the AZD1222 COVID-19 vaccine. Specimen: peripheral blood, collected 28 days after the second AZD1222 dose. The CDR3: CSVEGLGRVETQYF. The CDR3 DNA reads TGCAGCGTTGAAGGGCTCGGCAGGGTGGAGACCCAGTACTTC. Filled out from reference TRBV29-1 and TRBJ2-5, the complete variable domain reads SAVISQKPSRDICQRGTSLTIQCQVDSQVTMMFWYRQQPGQSLTLIATANQGSEATYESGFVIDKFPISRPNLTFSTLTVSNMSPEDSSIYLCSVEGLGRVETQYFGPGTRLLVL.